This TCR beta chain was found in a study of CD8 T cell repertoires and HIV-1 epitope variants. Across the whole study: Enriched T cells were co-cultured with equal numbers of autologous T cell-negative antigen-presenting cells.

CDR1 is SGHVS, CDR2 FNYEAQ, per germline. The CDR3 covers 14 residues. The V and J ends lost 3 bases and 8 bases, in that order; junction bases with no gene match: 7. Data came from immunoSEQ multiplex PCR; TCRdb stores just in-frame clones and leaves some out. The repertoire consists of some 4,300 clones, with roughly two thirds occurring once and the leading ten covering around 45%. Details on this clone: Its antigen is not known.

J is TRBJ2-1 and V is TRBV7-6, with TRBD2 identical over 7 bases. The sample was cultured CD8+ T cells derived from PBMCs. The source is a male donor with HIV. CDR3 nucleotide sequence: TGTGCCAGCAGCTTGGGCGGGAGAGGCGATGAGCAGTTCTTC. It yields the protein CASSLGGRGDEQFF.